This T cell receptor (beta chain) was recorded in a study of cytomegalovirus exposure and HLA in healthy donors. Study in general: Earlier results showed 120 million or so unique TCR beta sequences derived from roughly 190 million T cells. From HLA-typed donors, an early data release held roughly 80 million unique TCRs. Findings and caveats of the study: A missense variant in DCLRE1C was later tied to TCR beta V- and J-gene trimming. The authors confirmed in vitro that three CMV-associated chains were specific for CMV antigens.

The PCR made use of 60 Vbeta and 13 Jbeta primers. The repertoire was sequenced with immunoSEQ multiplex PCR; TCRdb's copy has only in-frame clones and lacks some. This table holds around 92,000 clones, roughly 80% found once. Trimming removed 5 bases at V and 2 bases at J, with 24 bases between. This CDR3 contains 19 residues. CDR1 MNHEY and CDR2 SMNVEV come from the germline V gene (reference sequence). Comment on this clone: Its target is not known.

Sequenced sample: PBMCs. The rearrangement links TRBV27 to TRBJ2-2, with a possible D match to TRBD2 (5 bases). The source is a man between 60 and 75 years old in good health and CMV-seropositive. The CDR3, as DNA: TGTGCCAGCAGTCCCCGGACTGCGACCACTTCTCATAACACCGGGGAGCTGTTTTTT. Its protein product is CASSPRTATTSHNTGELFF.